Listed below are T cell receptor beta chains from one sample, sequenced in a study of blood T cell repertoires in COVID-19. Clones were sequenced by immunoSEQ multiplex PCR, and TCRdb holds only the in-frame ones, with some missing. Here the sample spans around 130,000 clones, about 88% being singletons. The sample was PBMCs or T cells enriched from blood (not recorded which). These receptors originate from a woman aged 50 to 60 who had recovered from COVID-19. The CDR3 runs from the conserved cysteine through the conserved F or W. The D gene is left open where the match is weak. Only part of the rows carry a size: once, few, many, or a class if the clone is expanded.

abundance	v_gene	j_gene	d_gene	CDR3aa	CDR3nt
.	TRBV12-1	TRBJ2-5	.	CASSRTREGDRETQYF	TGTGCCAGCAGCAGAACCCGGGAGGGTGATCGAGAGACCCAGTACTTC
few	TRBV3-1/TRBV3-2	TRBJ2-3	TRBD2	CASSSRGGTDTQYF	TGTGCCAGCAGCTCGCGGGGGGGCACAGATACGCAGTATTTT
.	TRBV2	TRBJ2-5	.	CASSEMVGGGSETQYF	TGTGCCAGCAGTGAGATGGTGGGGGGTGGTTCAGAGACCCAGTACTTC
.	TRBV7-9	TRBJ1-2	TRBD1	CASSLGGQGFGYTF	TGTGCCAGCAGCTTAGGGGGACAGGGATTCGGCTACACCTTC
.	TRBV19	TRBJ1-6	.	CASRRGGGEYNSPLHF	TGTGCCAGCCGGAGGGGGGGAGGGGAGTACAATTCACCCCTCCACTTT
.	TRBV5-6	TRBJ1-2	.	CAGCKGQLTSNYGYTF	TGTGCCGGATGCAAAGGACAGCTAACTTCTAACTATGGCTACACCTTC
.	TRBV4-3	TRBJ1-4	TRBD1	CASSQDSRGQLGKLFF	TGCGCCAGCAGCCAAGATAGCAGGGGGCAACTTGGAAAACTGTTTTTT
once	TRBV21-1	TRBJ2-7	.	CASSKRFLLAEQYF	TGTGCCAGCAGCAAGCGGTTCCTATTGGCCGAGCAGTACTTC
.	TRBV19	TRBJ2-1	TRBD2	CASSASGGAWNEQFF	TGTGCCAGTAGTGCCAGCGGGGGGGCTTGGAATGAGCAGTTCTTC
.	TRBV18	TRBJ1-5	.	CASSPGHQPQHF	TGTGCCAGCTCACCGGGGCATCAGCCCCAGCATTTT
.	TRBV5-4	TRBJ1-1	.	CASSLQGGGTEAFF	TGTGCCAGCAGCCTACAGGGTGGAGGCACTGAAGCTTTCTTT
.	TRBV9	TRBJ2-6	.	CASSTSGANVLTF	TGTGCCAGCAGCACCAGTGGGGCCAACGTCCTGACTTTC
.	TRBV19	TRBJ1-4	.	CASSPLGGTTNEKLFF	TGTGCCAGTAGTCCTTTAGGAGGGACAACTAATGAAAAACTGTTTTTT
.	TRBV7-2	TRBJ2-7	TRBD2	CASSLNTGDGGNEQYF	TGTGCCAGCAGCTTAAATACTGGCGACGGGGGGAACGAGCAGTACTTC
.	TRBV6-5	TRBJ2-2	TRBD1	CASSRGTGNTGELFF	TGTGCCAGCAGTCGGGGGACAGGGAACACCGGGGAGCTGTTTTTT
.	TRBV6-6	TRBJ1-5	TRBD1	CASREWDSNSNQPQHF	TGTGCCAGCAGGGAATGGGACAGCAATAGCAATCAGCCCCAGCATTTT
once	TRBV19	TRBJ1-3	.	CAAGRGTLNGNTIYF	TGTGCCGCAGGCCGTGGGACACTCAACGGAAACACCATATATTTT
.	TRBV19	TRBJ1-4	.	CASSRQTTNEKLFF	TGTGCCAGTAGTAGACAGACAACTAATGAAAAACTGTTTTTT
.	TRBV9	TRBJ2-3	.	CASSSAGTTSTDTQYF	TGTGCCAGCAGCTCAGCCGGGACAACTAGCACAGATACGCAGTATTTT
.	TRBV11-2	TRBJ2-4	TRBD1	CASSLDPNRGLQYF	TGTGCCAGCAGCTTAGATCCTAACAGGGGGTTACAGTACTTC